One sample yielded the 15 T cell receptor beta chains listed below, sequenced in a study of CXCR3-negative and CXCR3-positive naive CD8 T cells. 5' RACE with UMI labels generated the TRB cDNA libraries. For each CDR3 protein, TCRdb gives one entry from its re-call of the 5' RACE reads, without DNA. Its table records around 56,000 distinct CDR3 sequences. The sequencing input was naive CXCR3- CD8+ T cells from blood. Subset in this sample: CD45RO-CCR7+CD27+CD95- naive CD8+ T cells lacking CXCR3 (TNR3-). The receptors were sampled from a human donor in good health. Some clones in this sample may be carry-over from other donors' samples.

The rearrangement uses TRBV6-5 and TRBJ2-5; the TRBD1 assignment by TCRdb is unverifiable without DNA. Germline CDR1 MNHEY, CDR2 SVGAGI. This CDR3 is built from 15 residues. The CDR3 loop reads CASRGTELYQETQYF.

This chain links TRBV12-3 or TRBV12-4 with TRBJ1-3; TCRdb's assignment of TRBD1 cannot be checked, as there is no DNA. The CDR3 spans 15 residues. The CDR3 here is CASNSRTGPGNTIYF.

The V and J genes are TRBV12-5 and TRBJ2-3; TCRdb designates TRBD1, a call that cannot be tested without DNA. The CDR3 spans 15 residues. Germline CDR1 reads LGHNT; CDR2 reads FRNRAP. CDR3 sequence: CASGLVGGNKDTQYF.

J is TRBJ1-1 and V is TRBV6-5; the TCRdb call, TRBD1, lacks DNA for checking. CDR1 is MNHEY, CDR2 SVGAGI, per germline. The CDR3 contains 17 residues. The CDR3 loop is CASSYPRERGRGTEAFF.

This chain links TRBV6-4 with TRBJ2-1; the TCRdb D gene call, TRBD2, has no DNA to confirm it. The CDR3 length is 16 residues. The germline CDR1 and CDR2 sequences are MRHNA and SNTAGT. Here the CDR3 reads CASSDTSGSSYNEQFF.

This clonotype is called medium-sized based on its frequency. V usage is TRBV6-2 or TRBV6-3 and J usage is TRBJ2-1. CDR1 and CDR2 (germline): MNHEY, SVGEGT. The length of the CDR3 is 15 residues. This CDR3 is CASRSERSSYNEQFF.

The chain carries TRBV28 and TRBJ2-1; as DNA is missing, the TRBD2 call by TCRdb cannot be tested. Germline-derived CDR1 and CDR2 are MDHEN and SYDVKM. This CDR3 region has 17 residues. CDR3 sequence reads: CASSSHLRVTLPNEQFF.

The J gene is TRBJ1-2, the V gene TRBV28; TCRdb proposes TRBD1, but this gene call is untestable without DNA. This CDR3 has 16 amino acids. Germline CDR1 reads MDHEN; CDR2 reads SYDVKM. CDR3: CASSLPTGGESYGYTF.

The rearrangement joins TRBV29-1 to TRBJ2-1; TCRdb names TRBD1, which stays unverified in the absence of DNA. From germline, CDR1 is SQVTM and CDR2 ANQGSEA. This CDR3 is built from 15 residues. The CDR3 loop is CSVVPRDRGPGEQFF.

V usage is TRBV29-1 and J usage is TRBJ2-3; TCRdb's D gene call, TRBD2, goes unchecked for lack of DNA. The CDR3 extends over 17 amino acids. Germline CDR1 is SQVTM and CDR2 is ANQGSEA. CDR3 in amino acids: CSVGPVLPSGGTDTQYF.

J is TRBJ2-1 and V is TRBV20-1. The CDR3 spans 14 residues. Germline lookup yields CDR1 DFQATT and CDR2 SNEGSKA (reference sequence). CDR3 loop: CSARDGSENNEQFF.

The chain carries TRBV29-1 and TRBJ2-7; without DNA, the TCRdb call of TRBD2 cannot be checked. The CDR3 covers 13 residues. Germline CDR1 and CDR2: SQVTM and ANQGSEA. CDR3 loop: CSVVEGSPYEQYF.

The genes are TRBV7-2 and TRBJ2-5; TCRdb outputs TRBD1, but without DNA this stays unchecked. Per germline, CDR1 SGHTA and CDR2 FQGNSA. The CDR3 spans 19 residues. CDR3 amino acids: CASSSDRGLSGAGRSTQYF.

The chain has TRBV7-8 and TRBJ2-4; TCRdb reports TRBD2, a call that lacks DNA to check it against. The CDR3 has 17 amino acids. From germline, CDR1 is SGHVS and CDR2 FQNEAQ. This CDR3 reads CASSLVMGWLRENIQYF.

The chain carries TRBV7-6 and TRBJ2-7; TCRdb picks TRBD1, but there is no DNA to check that call. CDR1 and CDR2 (germline): SGHVS, FNYEAQ. This CDR3 is built from 15 residues. The CDR3 protein is CASSSSGTGDHEQYF.